These 30 T cell receptor beta chains were sequenced from one sample in a study of identical twins. TCRdb called the 5' RACE reads again in MiXCR, with one record for every CDR3 protein. The repertoire holds about 570,000 distinct CDR3 sequences, with roughly 9.5% as singletons. The data were also submitted as part of a second study, on yellow fever vaccine responses in identical twins.

Sequences were obtained from PBMCs. The receptor set was obtained from a woman aged 18-29 years in good health.

CDR3 amino acids: CAWSSGNTQYF. The CDR3 bases are TGTGCCTGGAGTTCAGGGAATACGCAGTATTTT. The chain carries TRBV30 and TRBJ2-3; tentatively, D is TRBD1 (5 bases). Trimming removed 2 bases from V and 7 bases from J, with 7 bases in between. From germline, CDR1 is GTSNPN and CDR2 SVGIG (reference sequence). The CDR3 is made up of 11 amino acids.

The chain uses TRBV9 and TRBJ1-2; D is unresolved. V was shortened by 1 base and J by 4 bases, with 14 bases between the two germline ends. The germline V gene has CDR1 SGDLS and CDR2 YYNGEE. CDR3 length equals 15 residues. The CDR3 here is CASSVNFDPSYGYTF. CDR3 sequence (DNA): TGTGCCAGCAGCGTAAACTTCGATCCTAGCTATGGCTACACCTTC.

This chain uses TRBV12-3 or TRBV12-4 with TRBJ2-1; D is unresolved. This CDR3 is 15 amino acids long. V was trimmed by 4 bases and J by 2 bases, leaving 12 bases between them. CDR3 bases: TGTGCCAGCAGTTCAGATCGGTATGCCTACAATGAGCAGTTCTTC. Amino acid sequence: CASSSDRYAYNEQFF.

This clonotype has only a few counts. The V call is TRBV5-1, the J call TRBJ2-5; TRBD2 might be the D (6 bases). The germline V gene has CDR1 SGHRS and CDR2 YFSETQ. This CDR3 region has 15 residues. Trimming removed 0 bases from V and 2 bases from J, with 11 bases in between. The CDR3 DNA sequence: TGCGCCAGCAGCTTGGCGGGGGATCCACAAGAGACCCAGTACTTC. As protein: CASSLAGDPQETQYF.

This clonotype occurred a few times. The rearrangement joins TRBV28 to TRBJ2-7; D may be TRBD2 (6 bases). The germline V and J ends were trimmed by 6 bases and 2 bases, with 17 bases remaining between them. The CDR3 covers 15 residues. The germline gives CDR1 MDHEN, CDR2 SYDVKM. The CDR3 bases are TGTGCCAGCAGCGAGTCCGGGACTGCAGCCTACGAGCAGTACTTC. Its protein is CASSESGTAAYEQYF.

The chain uses TRBV5-1 and TRBJ2-1; the match to TRBD1 covers 7 bases. The CDR3 totals 13 residues. Trimming removed 4 bases from V and 9 bases from J; junction bases left unmatched: 7. Per germline, CDR1 SGHRS and CDR2 YFSETQ. The CDR3 DNA reads TGCGCCAGCAGCCCGACAGGGTCAGGTGAGCAGTTCTTC. This codes for CASSPTGSGEQFF.

This clonotype was seen only a few times. The rearrangement joins TRBV4-2 to TRBJ2-6, with a weak D call TRBD1 (7 bases). The germline V and J ends were trimmed by 2 bases and 3 bases, with 17 bases remaining between them. This CDR3 is built from 18 residues. The germline gives CDR1 LGHNA, CDR2 YNFKEQ. The DNA of the CDR3 is TGTGCCAGCAGCCAACCCGCGGGACAGAGTTATGGGGCCAACGTCCTGACTTTC. Encoded protein: CASSQPAGQSYGANVLTF.

This clonotype appeared a few times. The chain is built from TRBV5-6 and TRBJ1-5, with D uncertain. From germline, CDR1 is SGHDT and CDR2 YYEEEE. CDR3 length equals 15 residues. V dropped 4 bases and J dropped 0 bases, with 11 bases sitting between them. CDR3 protein: CASSVEGYSNQPQHF. The CDR3 DNA reads TGTGCCAGCAGCGTGGAAGGTTATAGCAATCAGCCCCAGCATTTT.

This clonotype was recorded many times. The CDR3 here is CSAGTSYEQYF. The CDR3 DNA sequence: TGCAGCGCTGGGACTTCCTACGAGCAGTACTTC. V usage is TRBV29-1 and J usage is TRBJ2-7; D possibly corresponds to TRBD2 (6 bases). CDR3 length: 11 residues. Deletions cut 7 bases from V and 1 base from J, with 8 bases between. Germline V gives CDR1 SQVTM, CDR2 ANQGSEA.

V usage is TRBV6-4 and J usage is TRBJ2-7, with D perhaps TRBD2 (7 bases). V was clipped by 0 bases and J by 0 bases, with 12 bases between them. This CDR3 region has 16 residues. The germline CDR1 and CDR2 sequences are MRHNA and SNTAGT. The CDR3, as DNA: TGTGCCAGCAGTGACTCTAGACGGGGGGCCTCCTACGAGCAGTACTTC. Translating it yields CASSDSRRGASYEQYF.

The chain has TRBV4-3 and TRBJ2-1; 10 bases line up with TRBD2. CDR3 length: 15 residues. The junction had 2 bases not matched to a gene; V was cut back by 1 base and J by 5 bases. Per germline, CDR1 LGHNA and CDR2 YSLEER. The CDR3 nucleotides read TGCGCCAGCAGCCAAGGTCTAGCGGGAGACAATGAGCAGTTCTTC. Translated: CASSQGLAGDNEQFF.

The genes are TRBV18 and TRBJ2-7; 7 bases are a match to TRBD1. CDR3 length equals 15 residues. V lost 3 bases and J lost 9; bases outside the gene matches: 14. Germline lookup yields CDR1 KGHSH and CDR2 LQKENI. CDR3 residues: CASSPRQGLDSRQYF. The CDR3 DNA follows: TGTGCCAGCTCACCGAGACAGGGTTTAGACTCTAGGCAGTACTTC.

This clonotype was counted ten times or more. V and J are TRBV20-1 and TRBJ2-3, with a weak D call TRBD2 (6 bases). The V end was cut by 6 bases, the J end by 3 bases, with 10 bases between. The CDR3 totals 12 residues. Germline lookup yields CDR1 DFQATT and CDR2 SNEGSKA (reference sequence). CDR3 sequence (DNA): TGCAGTGCCAAGACTAGTACAGATACGCAGTATTTT. Translation: CSAKTSTDTQYF.

This clonotype showed up just a few times. The rearrangement joins TRBV7-9 to TRBJ2-7; TRBD2 matches 8 bases. V gave up 3 bases and J gave up 5 bases; unmatched junction bases: 9. The CDR3 spans 15 residues. CDR1 and CDR2 from the germline V gene are SEHNR and FQNEAQ (reference sequence). The CDR3 region has the DNA TGTGCCAGCAGCTTTGCTTTAGCGGGATCCCACGAGCAGTACTTC. Translating it yields CASSFALAGSHEQYF.

This clonotype was recorded at least ten times. The chain is built from TRBV12-3 or TRBV12-4 and TRBJ1-5, with TRBD1 matching over 7 bases. The CDR3 is 14 residues long. V lost 5 bases and J lost 8; bases outside the gene matches: 9. The CDR3 is CASSKDRPFEPQHF. CDR3 nucleotide sequence: TGTGCCAGCAGTAAGGACAGGCCTTTTGAGCCCCAGCATTTT.

This clonotype was seen at least ten times. This chain joins TRBV7-9 and TRBJ1-5; perhaps TRBD1 as D (5 bases). V lost 5 bases to trimming and J lost 0 bases, with 8 bases between them. The germline gives CDR1 SEHNR, CDR2 FQNEAQ (reference sequence). The CDR3 is 14 amino acids. CDR3 region: CASSPGTSNQPQHF. CDR3 nucleotides: TGTGCCAGCAGCCCTGGGACTAGCAATCAGCCCCAGCATTTT. Combining the CDR3 with reference TRBV7-9 and TRBJ1-5 gives the whole variable domain DTGVSQNPRHKITKRGQNVTFRCDPISEHNRLYWYRQTLGQGPEFLTYFQNEAQLEKSRLLSDRFSAERPKGSFSTLEIQRTEQGDSAMYLCASSPGTSNQPQHFGDGTRLSIL.

This clonotype was observed at least ten times. This chain uses TRBV12-3 or TRBV12-4 with TRBJ2-3; D is undetermined. CDR3 size: 12 residues. V shed 6 bases and J shed 1 base, with 5 bases lying between them. CDR3 residues: CASSSRTDTQYF. CDR3 DNA: TGTGCCAGCAGCTCCCGCACAGATACGCAGTATTTT.

This clonotype was recorded a few times. The rearrangement uses TRBV5-1 and TRBJ2-3, with D hard to call. CDR1 and CDR2 (germline): SGHRS, YFSETQ. This CDR3 spans 15 amino acids. With 1 base removed from V and 0 bases from J, the gap between germline ends came to 9 bases. This chain's CDR3 is CASSLSIGSTDTQYF. The CDR3 nucleotides are TGCGCCAGCAGCTTGTCGATAGGGAGCACAGATACGCAGTATTTT.

The rearrangement uses TRBV6-2 or TRBV6-3 and TRBJ1-1, with D possibly TRBD1 on 5 matching bases. Trimming pared 7 bases from V and 7 bases from J, leaving 16 bases between. This CDR3 region has 13 residues. The germline CDR1 and CDR2 sequences are MNHEY and SVGEGT. The CDR3 DNA is TGTGCCAGCACATCGGGAGGGGAAAGTGAAGCTTTCTTT. Translated, it gives CASTSGGESEAFF.

The CDR3 coding sequence is TGTGCCAGCAGCCAGGGTGGTCCGTCCACAGATACGCAGTATTTT. It translates to CASSQGGPSTDTQYF. This chain connects TRBV14 to TRBJ2-3; unclear D gene. Germline V gene sequence: CDR1 SGHDN, CDR2 FVKESK. The CDR3 covers 15 residues. Trimming cost V 3 bases and J 2 bases, with 12 bases left between them.

This clonotype was seen a handful of times. At one boundary the junction diverges from the germline segment, which might be a read error. The chain is built from TRBV28 and TRBJ2-7; tentatively, D is TRBD1 or TRBD2 (5 bases each). Germline-derived CDR1 and CDR2 are MDHEN and SYDVKM. This CDR3 contains 16 residues. The CDR3, as DNA: TGTGCCAGCAGTTTTAGCGACTACTCCTTACCGGACAAGGACCACTTC. It specifies CASSFSDYSLPDKDHF.

The chain links TRBV11-2 to TRBJ2-5, with D hard to call. This CDR3 comprises 13 residues. Deletions cut 0 bases from V and 8 bases from J, with 10 bases between. Germline V lookup: CDR1 SGHAT, CDR2 FQNNGV. CDR3 amino acids: CASSLDGPRTQYF. The DNA of the CDR3 is TGTGCCAGCAGCTTAGATGGCCCCCGTACCCAGTACTTC.

This clonotype was recorded at least ten times. CDR3 region: CASIAGTGAQETQYF. CDR3 coding DNA: TGTGCCAGCATCGCCGGGACAGGAGCCCAAGAGACCCAGTACTTC. The chain joins TRBV6-1 to TRBJ2-5; 8 positions match TRBD1. Trimming at V came to 7 bases and at J to 1 base, leaving 8 bases not matched to a gene. The CDR3 contains 15 residues. CDR1 is MNHNS and CDR2 is SASEGT in the germline V gene.

The sample holds many counts of this clonotype. The chain couples TRBV6-1 to TRBJ2-1; a possible D gene is TRBD1 (6 bases). Trimming left V 7 bases short and J 5 bases short, with 15 bases between. There are 14 residues in the CDR3. Germline CDR1 MNHNS, CDR2 SASEGT. The CDR3 nucleotides are TGTGCCAGCACCCCGCGACAGGCAGACAATGAGCAGTTCTTC. Translating it yields CASTPRQADNEQFF.

This chain joins TRBV4-2 and TRBJ2-7; D not resolved. V dropped 8 bases and J dropped 3 bases, with 17 bases sitting between them. CDR1 is LGHNA and CDR2 is YNFKEQ in the germline V gene. The CDR3 runs 14 residues. This CDR3 is CASSQKGSDYEQYF. In nucleotides, the CDR3 is TGTGCCAGCTCTCAGAAAGGCAGTGACTACGAGCAGTACTTC.

This clonotype was recorded at least ten times. The chain carries TRBV11-1 and TRBJ2-2; D uncertain. This CDR3 comprises 16 residues. V lost 7 bases to trimming and J lost 3 bases, with 18 bases between them. Looked up from germline, CDR1 is SGHAT and CDR2 is FQDESV (reference sequence). In DNA form, the CDR3 reads TGTGCCAGCATCTCTAACCCCCCTAATTACACCGGGGAGCTGTTTTTT. This sequence encodes CASISNPPNYTGELFF.

This clonotype was counted many times. This sequence joins TRBV5-1 and TRBJ2-7, with 12 nucleotides matching TRBD2. The trim removed 2 bases at V and 5 bases at J, leaving 11 bases unmatched. The CDR3 contains 17 residues. Germline V gene sequence: CDR1 SGHRS, CDR2 YFSETQ. CDR3 in DNA: TGCGCCAGCAGCTTTTCCCCGACTAGCGGGAGTTGGGACGAGCAGTACTTC. Translated: CASSFSPTSGSWDEQYF.

This clonotype has ten or more counts. This chain connects TRBV27 to TRBJ2-5; D ambiguous. V dropped 3 bases and J dropped 5 bases, with 7 bases sitting between them. The CDR3 has 12 residues. Germline-derived CDR1 and CDR2 are MNHEY and SMNVEV (reference sequence). The CDR3 DNA reads as TGTGCCAGCAGTTTTTTCGGCGAGACCCAGTACTTC. The encoded protein is CASSFFGETQYF.

The genes are TRBV5-4 and TRBJ1-4; TRBD1 is a possible D gene (5 bases). This CDR3 is 15 amino acids long. Germline V gives CDR1 SGHNT, CDR2 YYREEE (reference sequence). V lost 3 bases to trimming and J lost 4 bases, with 13 bases between them. CDR3 DNA: TGTGCCAGCAGCTCATGGGGTGACAGTAATGAAAAACTGTTTTTT. Its translation is CASSSWGDSNEKLFF.

This clonotype was seen repeatedly, ten times or more. The chain combines TRBV29-1 with TRBJ2-1, with 10 bases matching TRBD1. Germline CDR1 SQVTM, CDR2 ANQGSEA. The CDR3 contains 14 residues. The J segment lost 1 base and the V segment lost 4 bases, leaving 1 base of the junction unmatched. The CDR3 region has the DNA TGCAGCGTTGCGGGACAGGGGTCCTACAATGAGCAGTTCTTC. Translated, it gives CSVAGQGSYNEQFF.